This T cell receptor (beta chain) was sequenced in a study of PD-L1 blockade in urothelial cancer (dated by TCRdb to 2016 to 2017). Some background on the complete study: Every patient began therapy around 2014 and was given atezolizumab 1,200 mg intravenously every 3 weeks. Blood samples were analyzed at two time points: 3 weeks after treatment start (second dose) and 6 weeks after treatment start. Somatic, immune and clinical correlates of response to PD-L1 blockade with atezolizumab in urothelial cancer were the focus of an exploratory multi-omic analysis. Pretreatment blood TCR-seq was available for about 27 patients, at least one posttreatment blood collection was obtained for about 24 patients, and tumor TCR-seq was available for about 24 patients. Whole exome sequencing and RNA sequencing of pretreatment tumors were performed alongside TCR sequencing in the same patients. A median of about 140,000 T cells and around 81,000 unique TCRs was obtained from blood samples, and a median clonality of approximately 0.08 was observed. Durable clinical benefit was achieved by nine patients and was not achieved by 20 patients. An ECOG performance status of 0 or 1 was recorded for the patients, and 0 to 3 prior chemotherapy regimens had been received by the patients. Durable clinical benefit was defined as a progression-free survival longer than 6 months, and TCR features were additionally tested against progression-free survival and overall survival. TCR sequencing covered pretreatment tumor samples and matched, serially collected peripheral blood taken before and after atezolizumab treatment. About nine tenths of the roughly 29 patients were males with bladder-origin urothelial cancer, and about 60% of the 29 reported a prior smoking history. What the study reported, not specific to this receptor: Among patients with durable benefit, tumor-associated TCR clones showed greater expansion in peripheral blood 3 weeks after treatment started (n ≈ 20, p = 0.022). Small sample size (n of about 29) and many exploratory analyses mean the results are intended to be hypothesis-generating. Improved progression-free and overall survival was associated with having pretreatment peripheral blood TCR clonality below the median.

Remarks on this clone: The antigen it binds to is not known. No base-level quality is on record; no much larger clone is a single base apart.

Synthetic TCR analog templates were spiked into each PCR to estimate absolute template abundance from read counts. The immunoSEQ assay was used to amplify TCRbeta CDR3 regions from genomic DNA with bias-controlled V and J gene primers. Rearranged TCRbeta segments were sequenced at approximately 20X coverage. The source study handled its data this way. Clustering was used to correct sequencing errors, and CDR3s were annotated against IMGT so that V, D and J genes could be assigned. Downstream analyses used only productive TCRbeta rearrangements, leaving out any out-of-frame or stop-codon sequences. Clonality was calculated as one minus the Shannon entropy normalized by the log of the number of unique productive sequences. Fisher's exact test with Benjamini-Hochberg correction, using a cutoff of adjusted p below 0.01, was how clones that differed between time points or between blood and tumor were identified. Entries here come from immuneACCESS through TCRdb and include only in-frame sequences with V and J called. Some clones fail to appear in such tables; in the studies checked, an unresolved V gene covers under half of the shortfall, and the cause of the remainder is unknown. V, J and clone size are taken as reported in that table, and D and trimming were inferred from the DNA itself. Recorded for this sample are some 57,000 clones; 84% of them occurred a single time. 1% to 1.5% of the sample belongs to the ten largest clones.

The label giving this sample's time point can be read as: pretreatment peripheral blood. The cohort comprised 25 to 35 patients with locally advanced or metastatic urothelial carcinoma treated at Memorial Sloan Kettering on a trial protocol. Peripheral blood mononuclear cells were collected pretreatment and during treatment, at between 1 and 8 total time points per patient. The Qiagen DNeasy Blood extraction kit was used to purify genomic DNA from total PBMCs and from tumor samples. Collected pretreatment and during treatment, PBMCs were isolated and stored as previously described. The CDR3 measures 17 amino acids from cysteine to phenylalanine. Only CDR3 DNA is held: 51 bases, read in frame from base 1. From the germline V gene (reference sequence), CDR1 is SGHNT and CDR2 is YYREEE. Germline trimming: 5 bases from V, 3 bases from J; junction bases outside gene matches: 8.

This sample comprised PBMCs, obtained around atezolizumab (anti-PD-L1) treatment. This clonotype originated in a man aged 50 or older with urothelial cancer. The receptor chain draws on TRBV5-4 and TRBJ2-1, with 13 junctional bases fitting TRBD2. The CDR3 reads CASSLGLAGADYNEQFF. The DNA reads TGTGCCAGCAGTTTAGGACTAGCGGGAGCCGACTACAATGAGCAGTTCTTC. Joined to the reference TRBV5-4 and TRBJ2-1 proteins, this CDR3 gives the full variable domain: ETGVTQSPTHLIKTRGQQVTLRCSSQSGHNTVSWYQQALGQGPQFIFQYYREEENGRGNFPPRFSGLQFPNYSSELNVNALELDDSALYLCASSLGLAGADYNEQFFGPGTRLTVL.